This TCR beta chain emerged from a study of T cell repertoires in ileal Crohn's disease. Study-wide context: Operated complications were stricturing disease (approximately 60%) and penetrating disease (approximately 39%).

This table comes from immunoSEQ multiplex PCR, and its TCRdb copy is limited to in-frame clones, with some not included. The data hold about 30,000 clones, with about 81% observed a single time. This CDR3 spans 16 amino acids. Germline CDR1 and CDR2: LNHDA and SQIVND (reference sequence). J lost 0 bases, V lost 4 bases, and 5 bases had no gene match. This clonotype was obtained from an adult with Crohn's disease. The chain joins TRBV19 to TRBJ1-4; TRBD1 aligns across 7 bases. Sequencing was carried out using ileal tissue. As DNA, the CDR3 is TGTGCCAGTAGTACCGACAGGGTTGCAACTAATGAAAAACTGTTTTTT. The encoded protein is CASSTDRVATNEKLFF.